The 25 T cell receptor beta chains below were found in one sample sequenced in a study of T cells in Graves' hyperthyroidism and ophthalmopathy. Researchers amplified the TCR beta CDR3 regions from RNA transcripts. Carried out on the TCR CDR3, a first-round RT-PCR used the HTBI primer set. MiXCR was run by TCRdb on the multiplex PCR reads, yielding one entry per CDR3 protein. The sample comprises nearly 750,000 distinct CDR3 sequences, under 45% of which are singletons, and around 29% rests with the top ten. The sample was blood. These receptors all come from a woman aged 35 to 49 with Graves' hyperthyroidism.

There are many counts of this clonotype. The CDR3 nucleotides are TGCAGTGCTAGAGAGAGGATATACGAGCAGTACTTC. This translates into CSARERIYEQYF. The chain links TRBV20-1 to TRBJ2-7; D is uncertain. V was pared by 0 bases and J by 4 bases, with 7 bases between. The CDR3 has 12 amino acids. Germline-derived CDR1 and CDR2 are DFQATT and SNEGSKA (reference sequence).

V and J are TRBV19 and TRBJ1-3; D is undetermined. Per the germline V gene, CDR1 is LNHDA and CDR2 is SQIVND (reference sequence). The germline V and J ends were trimmed by 3 bases and 0 bases, with 12 bases remaining between them. The length of the CDR3 is 16 residues. CDR3 sequence: CASSISWEHSGNTIYF. The CDR3 bases are TGTGCCAGTAGTATCTCGTGGGAGCACTCTGGAAACACCATATATTTT.

In this sample, this clonotype turned up a few times. The rearrangement joins TRBV4-1 to TRBJ1-6; unclear D gene. Trimming removed 1 base at V and 7 bases at J, with 11 bases between. The CDR3 is made up of 15 amino acids. CDR1 and CDR2 from the germline V gene are MGHRA and YSYEKL. The DNA for the CDR3 is TGCGCCAGCAGCCAAGGATGGCAGAGAAATTCACCCCTCCACTTT. This translates into CASSQGWQRNSPLHF.

This clonotype was counted ten times or more. The chain recombines TRBV7-9 with TRBJ1-1; no clear D gene. Germline V gene lookup returns CDR1 SEHNR and CDR2 FQNEAQ (reference sequence). The CDR3 runs to 13 residues. V lost 0 bases and J lost 5, with 7 bases in between. CDR3 coding DNA: TGTGCCAGCAGCTTAGCAGGGTGGACTGAAGCTTTCTTT. Translated: CASSLAGWTEAFF. The entire variable domain, with the rest obtained from reference TRBV7-9 and TRBJ1-1, is as follows: DTGVSQNPRHKITKRGQNVTFRCDPISEHNRLYWYRQTLGQGPEFLTYFQNEAQLEKSRLLSDRFSAERPKGSFSTLEIQRTEQGDSAMYLCASSLAGWTEAFFGQGTRLTVV.

The chain couples TRBV25-1 to TRBJ2-7, with a possible D match to TRBD2 (6 bases). In germline, CDR1 is MGHDK, CDR2 SYGVNS. V lost 7 bases and J 7 bases, leaving 26 bases between the germline ends. The CDR3 extends over 16 amino acids. The DNA of the CDR3 is TGTGCCAGCAAGGGGAATTGGGACTCTCTCACGGGGGAGCAGTACTTC. This translates into CASKGNWDSLTGEQYF.

This clonotype occurred a few times. The chain has TRBV5-8 and TRBJ1-2; D is undetermined. The CDR3 runs to 15 residues. CDR1 and CDR2 (germline): SGHTS, YDEGEE. V dropped 0 bases and J dropped 5 bases, with 14 bases sitting between them. This CDR3 reads CASSLGEVISYGYTF. The CDR3 bases are TGTGCCAGCAGCTTGGGGGAGGTAATCAGTTATGGCTACACCTTC. The whole variable domain, remainder taken from reference TRBV5-8 and TRBJ1-2, is EAGVTQSPTHLIKTRGQQATLRCSPISGHTSVYWYQQALGLGLQFLLWYDEGEERNRGNFPPRFSGRQFPNYSSELNVNALELEDSALYLCASSLGEVISYGYTFGSGTRLTVV.

In this sample, this clonotype turned up a few times. The V call is TRBV5-1, the J call TRBJ1-5, with D hard to call. Per the germline V gene, CDR1 is SGHRS and CDR2 is YFSETQ. The V end lost 0 bases, the J end lost 4 bases, and 14 bases lay between the germline ends. The CDR3 is 16 residues long. The CDR3 coding sequence is TGCGCCAGCAGCTTGGAGGCAAAATCCAGGAATCAGCCCCAGCATTTT. It yields the protein CASSLEAKSRNQPQHF.

This clonotype was seen ten or more times. The chain combines TRBV6-6 with TRBJ1-6; 9 bases are a match to TRBD1. The CDR3 contains 13 residues. J gave up 10 bases and V 8 bases, and 6 bases lay outside the gene matches. The germline V gene has CDR1 MNHNY and CDR2 SVGAGI (reference sequence). The chain's CDR3 is CASSRDRASPLHF. In DNA form, the CDR3 reads TGTGCCAGCTCCCGGGACAGGGCCTCACCCCTCCACTTT.

This clonotype was observed a few times. This rearrangement joins TRBV10-3 to TRBJ1-1; D gene uncertain. This CDR3 has 12 residues. Between the trimmed V and J ends, which lost 5 bases and 7 bases, there was a span of 11 bases. Germline V lookup: CDR1 ENHRY, CDR2 SYGVKD. The CDR3 DNA sequence: TGTGCCATCAGTACCATGGGGATTGAAGCTTTCTTT. Its protein is CAISTMGIEAFF.

The sample holds a few counts of this clonotype. The genes are TRBV6-5 and TRBJ2-7, with D possibly TRBD1 on 6 matching bases. CDR1 is MNHEY and CDR2 is SVGAGI in the germline V gene. This CDR3 is 15 amino acids long. V was trimmed by 5 bases and J by 5 bases, leaving 19 bases between them. The CDR3 here is CASSQARGVIHEQYF. CDR3 DNA: TGTGCCAGCAGTCAAGCCAGGGGCGTAATCCACGAGCAGTACTTC.

CDR3 in DNA: TGTGCCAGCAGCGTAGAAGAGGGGGGAACCTTCTACGAGCAGTACTTC. This codes for CASSVEEGGTFYEQYF. The chain employs TRBV9 and TRBJ2-7; D possibly uses TRBD1 or TRBD2 (6 bases each). Deletions cut 0 bases from V and 3 bases from J, with 16 bases between. The germline gives CDR1 SGDLS, CDR2 YYNGEE. CDR3 length equals 16 residues.

There are a few counts of this clonotype. The rearrangement links TRBV10-3 to TRBJ1-1, with no clear D. V was trimmed by 10 bases and J by 7 bases, leaving 16 bases between them. Germline CDR1 and CDR2: ENHRY and SYGVKD. The CDR3 covers 12 residues. Here the CDR3 DNA reads TGTGCCAGCACCCTCCTAGGGAGTGAAGCTTTCTTT. Its protein is CASTLLGSEAFF.

The gene calls are TRBV9 and TRBJ1-1, with TRBD1 as a possible D gene (5 bases). The CDR3 is made up of 14 amino acids. From germline, CDR1 is SGDLS and CDR2 YYNGEE. The V gene lost 0 bases and the J gene lost 8 bases, with 14 bases spanning the gap. CDR3 loop: CASSVAAFGGEAFF. CDR3 coding DNA: TGTGCCAGCAGCGTAGCGGCGTTCGGGGGGGAAGCTTTCTTT. Drawing the rest from reference TRBV9 and TRBJ1-1, the complete variable domain is DSGVTQTPKHLITATGQRVTLRCSPRSGDLSVYWYQQSLDQGLQFLIQYYNGEERAKGNILERFSAQQFPDLHSELNLSSLELGDSALYFCASSVAAFGGEAFFGQGTRLTVV.

To note about this clonotype: A much larger clone sits a single nucleotide away, making a read error possible. The chain has TRBV19 and TRBJ1-1; 8 positions agree with TRBD1. Germline V lookup: CDR1 LNHDA, CDR2 SQIVND (reference sequence). The CDR3 spans 11 residues. CDR3 in amino acids: CASSQTGVALF. Written as DNA, the CDR3 is TGTGCCAGTAGTCAGACAGGGGTGGCTCTCTTT.

This clonotype was detected a few times. This chain connects TRBV25-1 to TRBJ2-3; D is perhaps TRBD2 (6 bases). Germline CDR1 reads MGHDK; CDR2 reads SYGVNS. V was clipped by 8 bases and J by 6 bases, with 21 bases between them. This CDR3 is built from 15 residues. CDR3 in amino acids: CASQIGGTLKDTQYF. For the CDR3, the DNA is TGTGCCAGCCAGATCGGGGGTACCCTTAAGGATACGCAGTATTTT.

This clonotype was observed a handful of times. The gene calls are TRBV28 and TRBJ1-1, with D possibly TRBD1 on 5 matching bases. The V and J ends lost 8 bases and 4 bases respectively, with 14 bases between them. The CDR3 covers 13 residues. Per germline, CDR1 MDHEN and CDR2 SYDVKM. The CDR3: CASLPGGSTEAFF. The CDR3 DNA reads TGTGCCAGCCTCCCGGGGGGGAGCACTGAAGCTTTCTTT.

V gene TRBV24-1 combines with J gene TRBJ2-5; 11 bases map to TRBD2. This CDR3 contains 14 residues. Germline V gene lookup returns CDR1 KGHDR and CDR2 SFDVKD. V lost 3 bases and J lost 11; bases outside the gene matches: 7. The CDR3 spells CATSDPTSGTGQYF. In DNA, the CDR3 is TGTGCCACCAGTGATCCGACTAGCGGGACAGGGCAGTACTTC.

The gene calls are TRBV12-3 or TRBV12-4 and TRBJ2-7; unclear D gene. The V end lost 1 base, the J end lost 5 bases, and 15 bases lay between the germline ends. The length of the CDR3 is 15 residues. The CDR3 region has the DNA TGTGCCAGCAGTTTAGTATCCCTCTCAGGAGACGAGCAGTACTTC. This codes for CASSLVSLSGDEQYF.

A remark on this clonotype: Since a much larger clone is just one base distant, this may be a read error. Without the conserved terminal phenylalanine or tryptophan, this CDR3 likely stems from a read error. V gene TRBV7-2 combines with J gene TRBJ2-7; TRBD2 agrees at 8 bases. This CDR3 contains 15 residues. Germline assignment: CDR1 SGHTA and CDR2 FQGNSA. Trimming at V came to 1 base and at J to 6 bases, leaving 8 bases not matched to a gene. The CDR3 spells CASSLGRREEGEQYL. DNA of the CDR3: TGTGCCAGCAGCTTAGGTAGGCGGGAGGAGGGCGAGCAGTACCTC.

V gene TRBV28 combines with J gene TRBJ2-5; D may be TRBD1 (6 bases). This CDR3 contains 16 residues. V was pared by 5 bases and J by 4 bases, with 20 bases between. Germline V CDR1 and CDR2: MDHEN, SYDVKM. CDR3 in DNA: TGTGCCAGCAGTCTGCGCAGGGGCATGAGTGGAGAGACCCAGTACTTC. This codes for CASSLRRGMSGETQYF.

This clonotype was observed many times. J is TRBJ1-1 and V is TRBV12-5; D gene ambiguous. Deletions cut 0 bases from V and 7 bases from J, with 6 bases between. The CDR3 contains 12 residues. Germline CDR1 reads LGHNT; CDR2 reads FRNRAP. The CDR3 reads CASGLVQGEAFF. CDR3 nucleotide sequence: TGTGCTAGTGGTTTGGTACAAGGTGAAGCTTTCTTT.

This clonotype was detected ten times or more. This chain uses TRBV20-1 with TRBJ1-1; 9 bases line up with TRBD1. The CDR3 is 14 residues long. With V trimmed by 6 bases and J by 1 base, 6 bases remained unmatched. CDR1 and CDR2 (germline): DFQATT, SNEGSKA (reference sequence). The CDR3 sequence: CSAYRGHTNTEAFF. In DNA, the CDR3 is TGCAGTGCCTACAGGGGGCACACGAACACTGAAGCTTTCTTT.

The chain carries TRBV10-3 and TRBJ2-7; D might be TRBD2 (5 bases). CDR3 size: 11 residues. V lost 7 bases and J lost 4, with 8 bases in between. Germline V gene lookup returns CDR1 ENHRY and CDR2 SYGVKD. CDR3 bases: TGTGCCATCAAACCGGGGTACGAGCAGTACTTC. It translates to CAIKPGYEQYF.

This clonotype was seen ten or more times. This chain joins TRBV7-3 and TRBJ2-2, with TRBD2 as a possible D gene (5 bases). Germline V gene lookup returns CDR1 SGHTA and CDR2 FQGTGA. Trimming took 2 bases from V and 3 from J, leaving 7 bases between them. The CDR3 has 14 amino acids. The CDR3 DNA follows: TGTGCCAGCAGCTTATGGGGAGACACCGGGGAGCTGTTTTTT. This gives the protein CASSLWGDTGELFF.

V gene TRBV24-1 combines with J gene TRBJ1-4; D is unclear. Germline V gives CDR1 KGHDR, CDR2 SFDVKD. CDR3 size: 13 residues. The ends were cut back, 4 bases at V and 6 bases at J, with 8 bases in the middle. CDR3 in DNA: TGTGCCACCAGTGACAGGAGATATGAAAAACTGTTTTTT. This sequence encodes CATSDRRYEKLFF.